A selection of T cell receptor beta chains follows, all from one sample in a study of blood T cell repertoires in COVID-19. The method was immunoSEQ multiplex PCR; TCRdb's version includes in-frame clones alone and lacks a portion of them. The sample has about 280,000 clones; roughly 90% are singletons. The sequenced sample was peripheral blood. The receptors come from a middle-aged man with acute or convalescent COVID-19. The CDR3 runs from the conserved cysteine through the conserved F or W. The D gene is left open where the match is weak. Size tells how often a clone was seen (once, few, many) or the class of an expanded clone, and some rows leave it out.

v_call	d_call	j_call	clone_size	cdr3_nt	cdr3_aa
TRBV18	-	TRBJ2-5	-	TGTGCCAGCTCACCACCTTCCCTCCCCCAAGAGACCCAGTACTTC	CASSPPSLPQETQYF
TRBV19	TRBD2	TRBJ2-5	-	TGTGCCAGTAGTATTTTGGGCGGGGGGGACTACCAAGAGACCCAGTACTTC	CASSILGGGDYQETQYF
TRBV6-5	TRBD2	TRBJ2-2	once	TGTGCCAGTAGCTTAGCGGGGGGCCGTACCGGGGAGCTGTTTTTT	CASSLAGGRTGELFF
TRBV9	TRBD2	TRBJ2-5	-	TGTGCCAGCAGCGTAAGCGGGGGGAGTCAAGAGACCCAGTACTTC	CASSVSGGSQETQYF
TRBV6-1	-	TRBJ2-1	-	TGTGCCAGCAGTGAAGGGACAGCTTTCTACAATGAGCAGTTCTTC	CASSEGTAFYNEQFF
TRBV7-9	-	TRBJ2-7	-	TGTGCCAGCAGTACCCAAGGGGGAGAGCAGTACTTC	CASSTQGGEQYF
TRBV2	-	TRBJ1-1	-	TGTGCCAGCAGTGAGGGCGTAGGTGAAGCTTTCTTT	CASSEGVGEAFF
TRBV25-1	TRBD1	TRBJ2-5	-	TGTGCCAGCAGTCGGGACAGGTACTCCCAAGAGACCCAGTACTTC	CASSRDRYSQETQYF
TRBV27	-	TRBJ1-1	-	TGTGCCAGCAGCCGCGGTAGCCGTGCTTTCTTT	CASSRGSRAFF
TRBV5-1	TRBD1	TRBJ2-5	-	TGCGCCAGCATGACAGGGGTGAACGAAGAGACCCAGTACTTC	CASMTGVNEETQYF
TRBV11-2	-	TRBJ2-6	few	TGTGCCAGCAGCCCAGGAAACTCTGGGGCCAACGTCCTGACTTTC	CASSPGNSGANVLTF
TRBV11-2	-	TRBJ1-2	-	TGTGCCAGCAGCCCCGACCTCGGACTTCTCATAGACTATGGCTACACCTTC	CASSPDLGLLIDYGYTF
TRBV5-1	-	TRBJ1-6	-	TGCGCCAGCAGCTTGGAGCGCGAACCCCTCCACTTT	CASSLEREPLHF
TRBV2	TRBD1	TRBJ1-2	-	TGTGCCAGCATCCCCCCCGGACAGGGGCTGATGAGAGGCTATGGCTACACCTTC	CASIPPGQGLMRGYGYTF
TRBV6-5	-	TRBJ2-7	-	TGTGCCAGCAGCCCCTACAGGGACCTCCCCTACGAGCAGTACTTC	CASSPYRDLPYEQYF
TRBV18	-	TRBJ2-7	-	TGTGCCAGCTCACCGAGACAGACCTACGAGCAGTACTTC	CASSPRQTYEQYF
TRBV27	-	TRBJ1-1	-	TGTGCCAGCTCCGAGGGAGATCTACAGGGCTCGAACACTGAAGCTTTCTTT	CASSEGDLQGSNTEAFF
TRBV30	-	TRBJ2-5	once	TGTGCGATGACAGGAGATAAGGGGGAGACCCAGTACTTC	CAMTGDKGETQYF
TRBV7-8	-	TRBJ1-6	-	TGTGCCAGCAGCTTACCAGGGGAGCGCCTCACACCCCTCCACTTT	CASSLPGERLTPLHF
TRBV11-2	TRBD1	TRBJ2-5	-	TGTGCCAGCAGCCCCGGGACAGCAGCCCTCCAAGAGACCCAGTACTTC	CASSPGTAALQETQYF
TRBV6-5	-	TRBJ2-2	-	TGTGCCAGCAATTCGGGGGACACCGGGGAGCTGTTTTTT	CASNSGDTGELFF
TRBV7-8	-	TRBJ1-1	-	TGTGCCAGCACCCCCCCCCTTCGGAACACTGAAGCTTTCTTT	CASTPPLRNTEAFF
TRBV10-2	-	TRBJ1-6	-	TGCGCCAGCAGTGAGACAAGTGGCACCCTCCACTTT	CASSETSGTLHF
TRBV5-1	TRBD1	TRBJ2-3	-	TGCGCCAGCACCTTGGGACAGTCCAATCACAAGTATTTT	CASTLGQSNHKYF
TRBV29-1	-	TRBJ2-3	once	TGCAGCGTTAATGGGGGGAGGAGCACAGATACGCAGTATTTT	CSVNGGRSTDTQYF
TRBV25-1	-	TRBJ1-2	-	TGTGCCAGCAGCATGGGGGGGTATGGCTACACCTTC	CASSMGGYGYTF
TRBV6-5	-	TRBJ1-2	-	TGTGCCAGCAGTTACCCGGGACTGCAAAGCTACACCTTC	CASSYPGLQSYTF
TRBV5-1	-	TRBJ1-3	-	TGCGCCAGCAGCCCCGGGGAGAGCTCTGGAAACACCATATATTTT	CASSPGESSGNTIYF
TRBV6-6	TRBD1	TRBJ1-1	-	TGTGCCAGCAGCCAACCGGACAGGGGGCGAACTGAAGCTTTCTTT	CASSQPDRGRTEAFF
TRBV2	-	TRBJ2-3	-	TGTGCCAGCAGTGACTCGACAGGAGATACGCAGTATTTT	CASSDSTGDTQYF
TRBV6-5	-	TRBJ1-1	-	TGTGCCAGCAGTTACGGGGGCAGGGCGAACACTGAAGCTTTCTTT	CASSYGGRANTEAFF
TRBV7-3	-	TRBJ2-5	-	TGTGCCAGCAGCCCGGGAGTCGCGGAGACCCAGTACTTC	CASSPGVAETQYF
TRBV6-5	-	TRBJ2-1	-	TGTGCCAGCAGCACCGGGTGGGGCCCGGGCAATGAGCAGTTCTTC	CASSTGWGPGNEQFF
TRBV18	-	TRBJ2-7	-	TGTGCCAGCTCACCACCGTTTGGCAGGGTTTACGAGCAGTACTTC	CASSPPFGRVYEQYF
TRBV7-9	TRBD1	TRBJ2-7	-	TGTGCCAGCAGCTCCGGGACAGGCCCTGTCGTAATTTACGAGCAGTACTTC	CASSSGTGPVVIYEQYF
TRBV3-1/TRBV3-2	TRBD2	TRBJ2-5	-	TGTGCCAGCAGCCAGAAGCGGGATCAAGAGACCCAGTACTTC	CASSQKRDQETQYF
TRBV30	-	TRBJ1-2	-	TGTGCCTGGAGTAGGGGAATGGGCTATGGCTACACCTTC	CAWSRGMGYGYTF
TRBV3-1/TRBV3-2	-	TRBJ2-2	-	TGTGCCAGCAGCCACGGGGGAGAAAACACCGGGGAGCTGTTTTTT	CASSHGGENTGELFF